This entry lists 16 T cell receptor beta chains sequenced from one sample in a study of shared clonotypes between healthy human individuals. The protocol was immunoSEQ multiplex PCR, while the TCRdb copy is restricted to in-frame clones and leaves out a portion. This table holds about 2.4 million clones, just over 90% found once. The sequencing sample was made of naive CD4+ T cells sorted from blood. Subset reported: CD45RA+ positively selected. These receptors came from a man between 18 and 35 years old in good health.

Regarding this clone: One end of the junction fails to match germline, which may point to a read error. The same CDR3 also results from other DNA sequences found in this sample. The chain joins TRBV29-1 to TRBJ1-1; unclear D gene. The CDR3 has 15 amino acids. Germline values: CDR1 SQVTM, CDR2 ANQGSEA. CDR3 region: CSVETLDWANTEAFF. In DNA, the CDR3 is TGCAGCGTTGAAACCCTCGATTGGGCGAACACTGAGGCTTTCTTT.

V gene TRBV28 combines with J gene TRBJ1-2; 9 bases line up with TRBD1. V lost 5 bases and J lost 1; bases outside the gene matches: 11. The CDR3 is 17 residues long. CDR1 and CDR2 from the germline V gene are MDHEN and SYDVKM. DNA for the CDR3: TGTGCCAGCAGTCCAGATCAACAGGGGGCTAATAACTATGGCTACACCTTC. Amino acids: CASSPDQQGANNYGYTF.

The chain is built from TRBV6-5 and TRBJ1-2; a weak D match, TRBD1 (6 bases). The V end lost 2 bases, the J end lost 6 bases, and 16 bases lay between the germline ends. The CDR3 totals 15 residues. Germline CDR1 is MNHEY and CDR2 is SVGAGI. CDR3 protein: CASSYLRAGVDGYTF. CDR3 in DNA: TGTGCCAGCAGTTACCTTCGGGCAGGGGTTGATGGCTACACCTTC.

Here the CDR3 DNA reads TGTGCCAGCAGCTTAGCACCGACAGCCTACGAGCAGTACTTC. Amino acid sequence: CASSLAPTAYEQYF. The V call is TRBV7-9, the J call TRBJ2-7; D perhaps matches TRBD1 (5 bases). V dropped 0 bases and J dropped 2 bases, with 8 bases sitting between them. The germline V gene encodes CDR1 SEHNR and CDR2 FQNEAQ (reference sequence). The length of the CDR3 is 14 residues.

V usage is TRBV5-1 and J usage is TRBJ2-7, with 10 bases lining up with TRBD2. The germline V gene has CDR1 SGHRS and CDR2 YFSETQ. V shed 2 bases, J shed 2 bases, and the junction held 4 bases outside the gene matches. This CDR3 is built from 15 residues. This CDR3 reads CASSFELAGTYEQYF. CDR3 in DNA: TGCGCCAGCAGCTTTGAACTAGCGGGGACCTACGAGCAGTACTTC.

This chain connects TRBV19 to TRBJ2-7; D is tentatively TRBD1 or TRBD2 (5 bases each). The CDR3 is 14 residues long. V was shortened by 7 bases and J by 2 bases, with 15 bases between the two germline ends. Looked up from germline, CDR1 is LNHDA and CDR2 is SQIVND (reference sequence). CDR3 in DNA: TGTGCCAGTAAGAGGGGACCCGAAACCTACGAGCAGTACTTC. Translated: CASKRGPETYEQYF.

CDR3 nucleotide sequence: TGTGCTAGTGGTCTCACCCAAACTAGTGCAGATACGCAGTATTTT. This encodes CASGLTQTSADTQYF. The genes are TRBV12-5 and TRBJ2-3; possible D gene TRBD2, 5 bases. Trimming removed 5 bases at V and 4 bases at J, with 16 bases between. CDR1 and CDR2 (germline): LGHNT, FRNRAP. The CDR3 is made up of 15 amino acids.

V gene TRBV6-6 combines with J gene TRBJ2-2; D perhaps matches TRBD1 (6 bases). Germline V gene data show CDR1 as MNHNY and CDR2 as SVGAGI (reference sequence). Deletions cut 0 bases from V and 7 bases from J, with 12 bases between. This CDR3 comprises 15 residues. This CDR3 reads CASSYSAGVGGELFF. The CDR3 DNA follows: TGTGCCAGCAGTTACTCGGCAGGGGTTGGCGGGGAGCTGTTTTTT.

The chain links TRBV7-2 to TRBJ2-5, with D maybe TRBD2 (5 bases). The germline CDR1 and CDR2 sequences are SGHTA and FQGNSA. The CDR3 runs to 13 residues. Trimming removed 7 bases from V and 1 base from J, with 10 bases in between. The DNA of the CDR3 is TGTGCCAGCATCCCGGGAACCCAAGAGACCCAGTACTTC. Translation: CASIPGTQETQYF.

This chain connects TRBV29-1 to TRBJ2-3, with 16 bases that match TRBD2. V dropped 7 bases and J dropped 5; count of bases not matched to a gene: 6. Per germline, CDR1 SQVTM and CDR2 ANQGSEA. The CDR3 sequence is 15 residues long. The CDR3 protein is CSAHGTSGRGDTQYF. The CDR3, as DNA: TGCAGCGCCCATGGGACTAGCGGGAGGGGAGATACGCAGTATTTT.

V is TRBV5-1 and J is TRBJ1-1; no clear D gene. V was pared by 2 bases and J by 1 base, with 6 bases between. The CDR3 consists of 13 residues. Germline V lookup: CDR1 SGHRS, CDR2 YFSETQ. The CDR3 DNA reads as TGCGCCAGCAGCTTCGTCGGGAACACTGAAGCTTTCTTT. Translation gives CASSFVGNTEAFF.

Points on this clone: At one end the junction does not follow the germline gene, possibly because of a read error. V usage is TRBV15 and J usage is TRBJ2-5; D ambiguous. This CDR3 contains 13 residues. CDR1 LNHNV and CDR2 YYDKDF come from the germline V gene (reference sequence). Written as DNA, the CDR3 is TGTGCCACCAGGAGAGACTACCAAGAGACCCAGTACTTC. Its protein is CATRRDYQETQYF.

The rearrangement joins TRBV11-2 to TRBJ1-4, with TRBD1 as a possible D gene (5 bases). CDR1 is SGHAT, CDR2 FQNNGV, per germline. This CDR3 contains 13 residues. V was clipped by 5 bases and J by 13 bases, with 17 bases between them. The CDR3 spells CASSPVGQAGLFF. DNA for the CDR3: TGTGCCAGCAGCCCCGTGGGGCAGGCAGGACTGTTTTTT.

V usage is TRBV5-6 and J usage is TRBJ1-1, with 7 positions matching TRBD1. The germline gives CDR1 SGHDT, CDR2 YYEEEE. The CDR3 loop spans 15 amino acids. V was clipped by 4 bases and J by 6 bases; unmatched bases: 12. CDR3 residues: CASSGETGVGAEAFF. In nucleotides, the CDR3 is TGTGCCAGCAGCGGGGAAACAGGGGTAGGCGCTGAAGCTTTCTTT.

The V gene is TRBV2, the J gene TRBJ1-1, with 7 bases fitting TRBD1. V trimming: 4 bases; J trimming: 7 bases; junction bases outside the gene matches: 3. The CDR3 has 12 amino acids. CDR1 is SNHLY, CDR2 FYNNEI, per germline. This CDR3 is CASSGQGFEAFF. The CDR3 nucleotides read TGTGCCAGCAGTGGACAGGGCTTTGAAGCTTTCTTT. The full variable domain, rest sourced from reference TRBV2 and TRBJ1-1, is EPEVTQTPSHQVTQMGQEVILRCVPISNHLYFYWYRQILGQKVEFLVSFYNNEISEKSEIFDDQFSVERPDGSNFTLKIRSTKLEDSAMYFCASSGQGFEAFFGQGTRLTVV.

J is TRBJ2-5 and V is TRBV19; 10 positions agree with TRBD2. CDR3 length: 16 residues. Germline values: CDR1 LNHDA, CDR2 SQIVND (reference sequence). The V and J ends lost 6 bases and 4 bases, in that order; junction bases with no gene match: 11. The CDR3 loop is CASSPLAGKGVETQYF. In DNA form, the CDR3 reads TGTGCCAGTAGCCCACTAGCGGGGAAAGGAGTAGAGACCCAGTACTTC.